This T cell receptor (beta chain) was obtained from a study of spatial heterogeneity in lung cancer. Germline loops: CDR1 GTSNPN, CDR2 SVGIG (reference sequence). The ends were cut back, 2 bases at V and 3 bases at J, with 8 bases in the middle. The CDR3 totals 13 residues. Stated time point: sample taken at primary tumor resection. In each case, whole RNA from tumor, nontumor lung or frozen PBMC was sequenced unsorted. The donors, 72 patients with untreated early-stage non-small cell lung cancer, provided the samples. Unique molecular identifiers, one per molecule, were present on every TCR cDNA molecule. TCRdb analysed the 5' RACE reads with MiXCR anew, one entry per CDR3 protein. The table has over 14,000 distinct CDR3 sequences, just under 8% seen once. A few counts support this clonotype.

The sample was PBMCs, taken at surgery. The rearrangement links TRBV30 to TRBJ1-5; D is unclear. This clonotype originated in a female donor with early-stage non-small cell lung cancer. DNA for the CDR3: TGTGCCTGGAGTCCTGGTTACAATCAGCCCCAGCATTTT. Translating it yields CAWSPGYNQPQHF.